A single sample gave rise to the 13 T cell receptor beta chains below, sequenced in a study of blood T cells in healthy people across ages. The second PCR ran roughly 6 to 11 cycles with a sample-barcoded 5' primer and J-beta primers. TCRdb reprocessed the 5' RACE reads with MiXCR, giving one entry per CDR3 protein. The sample lists around 1.7 million distinct CDR3 sequences, 28% occurring once. Sequenced: blood. These receptors were collected from a woman aged 30 to 39 in good health.

V usage is TRBV12-3 or TRBV12-4 and J usage is TRBJ1-4, with 10 bases aligning to TRBD1. V shed 6 bases, J shed 8 bases, and the junction held 9 bases outside the gene matches. The CDR3 consists of 15 residues. The CDR3, as DNA: TGTGCCAGCAGGAAAGCCGGGACAGGGGTCGAAAAACTGTTTTTT. Translated: CASRKAGTGVEKLFF.

Concerning this clonotype itself: A single base separates this from a much larger clone, so it may be a read error. The rearrangement links TRBV18 to TRBJ2-4; either TRBD1 or TRBD2 may fit D (5 bases each). Near its end, the DNA agrees better with TRBJ2-7, so the J call may be wrong. Germline V gene lookup returns CDR1 KGHSH and CDR2 LQKENI. CDR3 length: 13 residues. This chain's CDR3 is CASSGTDRYEQYF. DNA for the CDR3: TGTGCCAGCTCCGGGACGGATCGCTACGAGCAGTACTTC.

V and J are TRBV12-5 and TRBJ1-5; D unresolved. Germline CDR1 and CDR2: LGHNT and FRNRAP. The V end was cut by 3 bases, the J end by 2 bases, with 17 bases between. This CDR3 region has 17 residues. The CDR3 DNA reads TGTGCTAGTGGTTTCGCGACTACAAGAATTGGCAATCAGCCCCAGCATTTT. Translating gives CASGFATTRIGNQPQHF.

This rearrangement joins TRBV9 to TRBJ2-1; D gene uncertain. V lost 0 bases to trimming and J lost 9 bases, with 13 bases between them. The CDR3 totals 14 residues. Germline CDR1 SGDLS, CDR2 YYNGEE. The CDR3 here is CASSVGAARFEQFF. In DNA form, the CDR3 reads TGTGCCAGCAGCGTAGGGGCAGCGCGCTTTGAGCAGTTCTTC.

At least ten counts were recorded for this clonotype. This rearrangement joins TRBV6-6 to TRBJ2-7; tentatively, D is TRBD2 (6 bases). The CDR3 contains 16 residues. V lost 3 bases, J lost 0 bases, and 15 bases lay in between. Germline assignment: CDR1 MNHNY and CDR2 SVGAGI (reference sequence). The CDR3 region has the DNA TGTGCCAGCAGTTATCGGGGTGGCGGGGTCTCCTACGAGCAGTACTTC. The encoded protein is CASSYRGGGVSYEQYF.

The gene calls are TRBV29-1 and TRBJ2-3; D gene unclear. This CDR3 is built from 12 residues. Germline V gene sequence: CDR1 SQVTM, CDR2 ANQGSEA. V gave up 7 bases and J gave up 0 bases, with 8 bases separating them. DNA for the CDR3: TGCAGCGCTGCTAAGAGCACAGATACGCAGTATTTT. The encoded protein is CSAAKSTDTQYF.

This clonotype was found many times. J is TRBJ2-6 and V is TRBV29-1; D is uncertain. The germline V and J ends were trimmed by 4 bases and 1 base, with 2 bases remaining between them. The CDR3 has 12 residues. The germline gives CDR1 SQVTM, CDR2 ANQGSEA. CDR3 in DNA: TGCAGCGTTGTATCTGGGGCCAACGTCCTGACTTTC. Protein product: CSVVSGANVLTF.

This clonotype has a handful of counts. The chain combines TRBV7-2 with TRBJ2-5; no clear D gene. CDR1 is SGHTA, CDR2 FQGNSA, per germline. The V gene lost 2 bases and the J gene lost 10 bases, with 8 bases spanning the gap. This CDR3 is 11 amino acids long. The CDR3 region is CASSLNGDQYF. The CDR3 nucleotides read TGTGCCAGCAGCTTAAACGGCGACCAGTACTTC.

This clonotype appeared a few times. The chain couples TRBV3-1 to TRBJ2-1; the D is unclear. The CDR3 extends over 13 amino acids. The germline V gene has CDR1 LGHDT and CDR2 YNNKEL (reference sequence). V lost 0 bases, J lost 15 bases, and 15 bases lay in between. CDR3 DNA sequence: TGTGCCAGCAGCCAAGATTTGGAGAGAGGTCGGTTCTTC. Its protein is CASSQDLERGRFF.

Comments on this clonotype: A read error may account for a junction end that differs from germline. The chain is built from TRBV12-3 or TRBV12-4 and TRBJ2-2; tentatively, D is TRBD2 (6 bases). There are 15 residues in the CDR3. CDR3 nucleotide sequence: TGTGCCAGCAGAGTCGGGACTGCGAACACCGGGGAGCGGTTTTTT. It yields the protein CASRVGTANTGERFF.

This clonotype was recorded many times. The chain has TRBV7-2 and TRBJ2-5, with a possible D match to TRBD2 (6 bases). The CDR3 is 15 amino acids. Germline V gene data show CDR1 as SGHTA and CDR2 as FQGNSA. Between the trimmed V and J ends, which lost 2 bases and 2 bases, there was a span of 12 bases. DNA for the CDR3: TGTGCCAGCAGCTTATTAGCGGCCGTACAAGAGACCCAGTACTTC. Translation gives CASSLLAAVQETQYF.

There are a few counts of this clonotype. The chain links TRBV5-6 to TRBJ2-5; D is unresolved. Germline CDR1 SGHDT, CDR2 YYEEEE. The V end was cut by 2 bases, the J end by 11 bases, with 19 bases between. CDR3 length: 14 residues. The CDR3 here is CASSFPQDGYKQYF. Here the CDR3 DNA reads TGTGCCAGCAGCTTCCCCCAGGACGGGTACAAGCAGTACTTC. Variable domain in full (rest from reference TRBV5-6 and TRBJ2-5): DAGVTQSPTHLIKTRGQQVTLRCSPKSGHDTVSWYQQALGQGPQFIFQYYEEEERQRGNFPDRFSGHQFPNYSSELNVNALLLGDSALYLCASSFPQDGYKQYFGPGTRLLVL.

The V gene is TRBV12-3 or TRBV12-4, the J gene TRBJ2-7; tentative D call: TRBD1 (6 bases). The CDR3 spans 15 residues. V was clipped by 5 bases and J by 3 bases, with 17 bases between them. The CDR3 is CASSNYQDRDYEQYF. In nucleotides, the CDR3 is TGTGCCAGCAGTAATTACCAGGACAGAGACTACGAGCAGTACTTC.